Listed here is a single T cell receptor (beta chain). No antigen is known for it. The CDR3 does not close with the conserved phenylalanine or tryptophan, likely indicating a read error. The tissue used was unsorted bulk material of roughly 17-31 mg. RNA and DNA were co-extracted from it with the AllPrep DNA/RNA mini kit. Every tumor sample analyzed contained over 85% viable tumor cells. The CDR3 has 12 residues. Germline values: CDR1 SGHNT, CDR2 YENEEA. This sample was taken from a study of tumor-infiltrating lymphocytes in primary liver carcinoma. Overall study: Spanning 30 to 69 years of age, the patients were men and women.

Regarding the study as a whole: About 7-25% of top clones, no more, were shared by all five regions.

Synthesis of TCR beta cDNA was carried out from approximately 500 ng total RNA with a constant-region primer. Three nested multiplex PCR rounds, a slightly modified ARM-PCR, produced the libraries for TCR beta. It was with TRBV1-TRBV30 forward primers and a C-beta reverse primer that the first two PCR rounds were run, at 10 to 11 cycles each. In TCRdb, the multiplex PCR reads were re-called with MiXCR into one record per CDR3 protein. The sample includes more than 95,000 distinct CDR3 sequences, around 80% seen only once; the top ten take more than 15%. The sample comprised liver tumor tissue from sampling region 3. Subset noted: tumor region T3, left-lateral pole. The rearrangement links TRBV11-3 to TRBJ2-1; D is uncertain. This clonotype originated in a man aged 40-55 years with primary liver carcinoma and hepatitis B virus infection. This CDR3 reads CASNLNAYEQFV. In DNA form, the CDR3 reads TGTGCCAGCAACTTAAATGCCTATGAGCAGTTCGTC.